This T cell receptor beta chain was observed in a study of cytomegalovirus exposure and HLA in healthy donors (dated 2017 in TCRdb). For the study in its entirety: According to an earlier analysis of a few hundred of the donors, about 179 million T cells yielded roughly 110 million unique TCR beta sequences and about 280 Gb of sequence data. An earlier analysis of approximately 640 of the donors applied high-throughput TCR beta sequencing to assess whether each TCR beta V gene segment acted as functional or pseudogenic. A separate validation cohort of over 95 different subjects was used in addition to the roughly 700-subject first cohort. The number of donors typed differed by locus, with roughly 620-640 for A, B, C, DRB1 and DQB1, 522 for DQA1, 600 to 610 for DPA1, and over 400 for DPB1. The study used immunosequencing to profile the T cell repertoires of 670 or so subjects and linked those repertoires to cytomegalovirus serostatus. A later genetic analysis used genome-wide SNP genotypes for about 65% of the 666 donors, treating that subset as a discovery cohort. To predict cytomegalovirus infection status, the study combined high-throughput TCR immunosequencing, statistical association of individual TCRs with disease status, and machine learning. The genetic ancestry cluster associated with self-reported Caucasian donors included about 84% of the 300 to 400 genotyped donors. Around 300 gigabases of sequencing data and approximately 84 million unique TCR sequences were included in an early release covering roughly 600 HLA-typed donors. Among a few hundred genotyped donors of the cohort, an average of about 240,000 unique TCR beta nucleotide sequences were sequenced per donor, roughly 18% of them non-productive. In the later analysis, no new phenotypic data were used to find candidate immune exposures; instead, reliance was placed on TCR beta sequences and their occurrence across donors. To study patterns of TCR occurrence, a later analysis re-analyzed previously published TCR beta repertoires from 600 to 750 donors and added high-resolution HLA genotyping. The study aimed to test whether cataloging public T cell receptors could reveal signatures of past pathogen exposure. All discovery cohort repertoires had been generated on a single sequencing platform. Roughly five DR-DQ haplotypes were handled as single units for association and clustering because linkage in the cohort was strong. Both class I and class II loci were covered by HLA typing, at four-digit resolution. Donor age, sex, ethnicity and CMV serostatus were collected together with the repertoire data.

Receptor libraries were prepared by the immunoSEQ multiplex PCR assay. For the multiplex PCR, a mixture combining 60 forward primers for TCR Vbeta segments and 13 reverse primers for TCR Jbeta segments was used. Amplification of the CDR3 region of rearranged TCR beta genes was performed with a multiplex PCR assay on genomic DNA. Amplified TCR beta libraries were sequenced as 87-base-pair reads on the Illumina HiSeq System. The study's own analysis went as follows. In a later analysis, tens of millions of unique TCR beta chains were counted across the roughly 670 repertoires, and roughly 11 million of these chains were shared by at least two donors. To remove PCR and sequencing errors, raw reads were error-corrected and collapsed into unique sequences using a nearest-neighbor algorithm that merged closely related sequences. To assign V, D and J gene segments, CDR3 sequences were aligned to IMGT reference sequences. Each retained sequence needed at least a six-nucleotide match to both a V gene segment and a J gene segment. Rearrangements were classified as productive when the CDR3 lacked stop codons and remained in frame with V and J, and all other rearrangements were classified as non-productive. Following IMGT convention, CDR3 was defined as the stretch from the second conserved V-encoded cysteine to the conserved J-encoded phenylalanine. Sequences without an unambiguous match to a single V gene segment were excluded from the earlier analysis of several hundred of the donors. An earlier analysis of 500 to 600 of the donors classified V segments as functional when productive rearrangements were above 56.7% and as segregating when the standard deviation between donors was above 5%. A statistical classification framework was built for diagnosing cytomegalovirus status from the catalog of TCR beta chain sequences. In a later analysis, V and J genes were assigned by comparing TCR nucleotide sequences against IMGT/GENE-DB human TR gene sequences. A later analysis assigned CDR3 sequences and most-parsimonious VDJ recombination scenarios with the TCRdist pipeline. A later analysis defined each TCR beta chain by its CDR3 amino acid sequence plus V-gene family, and excluded reads lacking a unique V-gene family. A later analysis removed over 500 highly shared, low-generation-probability nucleotide sequences to deal with suspected cross-contamination and a sequencing artifact. In a later analysis, a clonal expansion index was calculated for each public chain from normalized within-repertoire ranks of inferred template counts. Generation probabilities in a later analysis came from a VDJ recombination model fitted to out-of-frame rearrangements, and those results were checked against IGoR. A later analysis scored TCR-TCR, TCR-HLA and TCR-CMV co-occurrence with hypergeometric tests, applying a repertoire-size bias correction to TCR pairs. False discovery rates were estimated in a later analysis by permuting HLA or CMV assignments 20 times. A later analysis grouped co-occurring TCRs with DBSCAN, adding TCRdist sequence similarity when clustering within HLA-allele-positive subsets. Repertoires with fewer than 30,000 or more than 120,000 public chains were left out of co-occurrence clustering, as were four to six repertoires with anomalous nucleotide sharing. Not all clones reach the TCRdb copy of this immuneACCESS table, which keeps in-frame sequences only. Checked studies attribute under half of the gap to unresolved V genes and leave the rest unexplained. V and J calls plus clone size are reproduced from that table; the DNA served to infer D and trimming. This sample comprises about 170,000 clones, roughly 80% of them detected only once. Clones ranked in the top ten supply 2.5% to 4% of the sample.

The cohort comprised some 700 healthy bone marrow donors. Cohort members were all nominally healthy when sampled, although unrecorded immune exposures were likely present. The donor was CMV seronegative and belonged to the group of under 400 seronegative cohort members. Each donor provided a peripheral blood sample, and peripheral blood mononuclear cells were used for TCR beta sequencing. Genomic DNA was extracted from the blood cell samples with the Qiagen DNeasy Blood Extraction Kit. The CDR3 goes from the cysteine to the phenylalanine over 13 residues. Of the read, only the CDR3 DNA is kept; its 39 bases are in frame from base 1. The V and J ends are trimmed by 2 bases and 1 base, leaving 5 bases between them. CDR1 SGHTA and CDR2 FQGNSA are derived from the germline V gene. In the case of this clone: It lacks a known antigen. The input lacks base qualities; no much larger clone sits a single base away. Other DNA sequences from this sample encode an identical CDR3 as well.

General findings and caveats noted by the study authors: A group of highly shared sequence variants was considered likely to be a technical artifact of the sequencing pipeline. The study gave a list of 150 to 200 TCR beta chains associated with cytomegalovirus. The cohort was sequenced for TCR beta chains only, and without alpha or paired-chain data the features that could be detected were limited. Compared with the roughly 700-donor mean, donors in an Asian-associated ancestry cluster had fewer N-insertions in productive TCRs, according to a later genetic analysis. The authors suggested that the approach could potentially be extended to other disease states and immunological phenotypes. In vitro tests confirmed that a few of the cytomegalovirus-associated TCR beta chains recognize cytomegalovirus antigens. In a later analysis, HLA-associated TCR beta chains were found to be more clonally expanded and to have lower generation probabilities than equally common non-associated chains. The 87-base-pair reads could not distinguish some IMGT-functional V segments, including TRBV6-2 and TRBV6-3, so those segments were excluded. Correlated functional status among segregating V segments might be attributable to linkage disequilibrium, but an unknown experimental factor could not be ruled out. A further reported finding was that TCR beta sequences accurately predicted the HLA-A and HLA-B alleles for most subjects in the first cohort. In a later analysis, TCR association rates were found to vary across HLA loci, with the most associated TCRs seen for DRB1 alleles and the fewest for HLA-C alleles. A later genetic analysis associated a missense DCLRE1C variant with V-gene and J-gene trimming of TCR beta chains, and an independent cohort replicated the association. Specific HLA alleles were associated with around 18,000 TCR beta sequences at a false discovery rate of 0.05 in a later analysis. Immune exposure information for the cohort was limited to CMV serostatus. When HLA alleles, especially DR and DQ, strongly co-occurred, attributing TCR associations to individual alleles was difficult. Most CMV-associated TCR beta chains appeared to be HLA-restricted in a later analysis, and the HLA associations seemed to be driven largely by CMV exposure. Because counts were too low, seventeen rarely observed V segments, including chromosome 9 orphons, were excluded from the earlier analysis of under 650 of the donors. The presence/absence analyses assumed that sequencing depth was roughly uniform across donors, and that assumption may not be true. Because HLA typing was missing for some donors at each locus, association tests included only the typed subset. Cytomegalovirus status was reported to be diagnosed by the classifier with high specificity and sensitivity in both the original and validation cohorts. Most TCR sequences were seen in very few donors, while some public TCRs were found in many individuals. In an earlier analysis of some 540 of the donors, most TCR beta V segments appeared in productive rearrangements about 90% or about 30% of the time, broadly matching IMGT annotations. Several of the top co-occurrence clusters appeared to be linked to parvovirus B19, influenza, CMV and Epstein-Barr virus, according to a later analysis.

This clonotype was sampled from a female donor in good health and CMV-seronegative. The sequenced material came from PBMCs. The rearranged chain carries TRBV7-2 and TRBJ1-1; a weak D assignment points to TRBD1 (5 bases agree). Read as DNA, the sequence is TGTGCCAGCAGCTTAACAGGGAACACTGAAGCTTTCTTT. The translation is CASSLTGNTEAFF.